The clone carrying this TCR beta chain was recorded many times. From germline, CDR1 is SGHTA and CDR2 FQGNSA. The CDR3 covers 15 residues. V was cut by 4 bases and J by 0 bases, with 9 bases left in between. The sample comes from a study of early T cells in non-severe SARS-CoV-2 infection. Individual cDNA molecules each received unique molecular identifiers attached to them. TCRdb re-called the 5' RACE reads through MiXCR, storing one row per CDR3 protein. The data show tens of thousands of distinct CDR3 sequences, 3% to 4% seen once. Specimen: whole blood. This clonotype originated in an adult who was a healthcare worker with PCR-confirmed SARS-CoV-2 infection or an uninfected control (not recorded which). The chain employs TRBV7-2 and TRBJ1-4, with D perhaps matching TRBD1 (6 bases). CDR3 protein: CASSYTGTTNEKLFF. The CDR3 DNA reads TGTGCCAGCAGCTATACAGGGACAACTAATGAAAAACTGTTTTTT.